A selection of T cell receptor beta chains follows, all from one sample in a study of T-cell memory formation after mild COVID-19. TCRdb reanalysed the 5' RACE reads using MiXCR and keeps one entry per CDR3 protein. The sample has 300,000 to 400,000 distinct CDR3 sequences, 28% seen once. Sequences were obtained from PBMCs or a T cell subset sorted from them (not recorded which). These receptors were obtained from an adult woman who had mild COVID-19 (a few samples of this study predate the infection). Cell type and time point are not known. Each CDR3 is given with its conserved first and last residue. The D gene is left open where the match is weak. For some rows the clone size is stated as once, few or many, or as a class when expanded; others skip it.

D	J	size	V	length	CDR3	DNA
NA	TRBJ1-1	few	TRBV24-1	15	CATSDPRVRNTEAFF	TGTGCCACCAGCGATCCCAGGGTAAGGAACACTGAAGCTTTCTTT
NA	TRBJ2-3	few	TRBV2	15	CASSEAMAGADTQYF	TGTGCCAGCAGTGAAGCGATGGCGGGTGCAGATACGCAGTATTTT
TRBD1	TRBJ1-2	few	TRBV29-1	13	CSVATGTGNGYTF	TGCAGCGTAGCCACCGGGACAGGTAACGGCTACACCTTC
TRBD2	TRBJ2-3	NA	TRBV11-2	16	CASSLVLAGVRDTQYF	TGTGCCAGCAGCTTAGTGCTAGCGGGAGTCAGGGATACGCAGTATTTT
NA	TRBJ2-5	NA	TRBV9	15	CASSGGGNPQETQYF	TGTGCCAGCAGCGGTGGCGGAAACCCACAAGAGACCCAGTACTTC
NA	TRBJ1-1	NA	TRBV7-9	14	CASSFPGTYTEAFF	TGTGCCAGCAGCTTTCCCGGGACGTACACTGAAGCTTTCTTT
NA	TRBJ2-4	few	TRBV12-3/TRBV12-4	11	CASSLDNIQYF	TGTGCCAGCAGTTTAGATAACATTCAGTACTTC
NA	TRBJ2-3	few	TRBV20-1	17	CSARNPSAGISTDTQYF	TGCAGTGCTAGAAACCCCTCGGCGGGTATCAGCACAGATACGCAGTATTTT
TRBD2	TRBJ2-3	NA	TRBV4-2	15	CASSQDPLAADTQYF	TGTGCCAGCAGCCAGGATCCTCTAGCGGCAGATACGCAGTATTTT
NA	TRBJ2-5	NA	TRBV5-1	15	CASSFGRGSAETQYF	TGCGCCAGCAGCTTTGGGCGGGGATCGGCTGAGACCCAGTACTTC
TRBD1	TRBJ1-3	NA	TRBV28	15	CACNEGALSGNTIYF	TGTGCCTGTAATGAGGGGGCGCTATCGGGAAACACCATATATTTT
TRBD2	TRBJ2-3	NA	TRBV20-1	17	CSARDTQREAFTDTQYF	TGCAGTGCTAGAGATACTCAGCGGGAGGCATTCACAGATACGCAGTATTTT
TRBD1	TRBJ2-3	NA	TRBV6-5	17	CASSTVRTGGNTDTQYF	TGTGCCAGCAGTACTGTCCGAACAGGGGGTAACACAGATACGCAGTATTTT
NA	TRBJ2-7	NA	TRBV20-1	14	CSARQAGNFYEQYF	TGCAGTGCTAGACAGGCGGGGAACTTCTACGAGCAGTACTTC
NA	TRBJ2-3	NA	TRBV24-1	14	CATSGGSVTDTQYF	TGTGCCACCAGTGGGGGATCCGTCACAGATACGCAGTATTTT
NA	TRBJ2-2	NA	TRBV7-6	13	CASSRNGDGELFF	TGTGCCAGCTCCCGAAATGGGGACGGGGAGCTGTTTTTT
TRBD1	TRBJ2-1	NA	TRBV12-3/TRBV12-4	16	CASSPRQGARGNEQFF	TGTGCCAGCAGTCCCAGACAGGGGGCTAGAGGCAATGAGCAGTTCTTC
TRBD1	TRBJ2-5	NA	TRBV29-1	13	CSVDRGSQETQYF	TGCAGCGTTGACAGGGGGAGCCAAGAGACCCAGTACTTC
NA	TRBJ2-7	NA	TRBV5-1	14	CASSFQGRAYEQYF	TGCGCCAGCAGCTTCCAGGGGAGGGCCTACGAGCAGTACTTC
NA	TRBJ2-2	NA	TRBV7-3	15	CASSSQGKGTGELFF	TGTGCCAGCAGCTCCCAAGGGAAGGGGACCGGGGAGCTGTTTTTT
NA	TRBJ2-2	NA	TRBV10-3	16	CAISEPEGRNTGELFF	TGTGCCATCAGTGAGCCCGAGGGACGTAACACCGGGGAGCTGTTTTTT
TRBD1	TRBJ1-2	NA	TRBV29-1	14	CSVERTGELRGYTF	TGCAGCGTTGAAAGGACAGGGGAACTTAGAGGCTACACCTTC
NA	TRBJ1-1	few	TRBV2	15	CASSRDSGLNTEAFF	TGTGCCAGCAGTCGTGACAGTGGGTTGAACACTGAAGCTTTCTTT
NA	TRBJ2-7	medium-sized	TRBV19	16	CASKDVSVTSSYEQYF	TGTGCCAGTAAGGACGTATCAGTGACGAGCTCCTACGAGCAGTACTTC
TRBD1	TRBJ2-7	many	TRBV20-1	12	CSAKDRVHEQYF	TGCAGTGCGAAGGACAGGGTCCACGAGCAGTACTTC
TRBD1	TRBJ2-5	NA	TRBV10-3	17	CAISELRGQGAEETQYF	TGTGCCATCAGTGAGTTGAGGGGACAGGGGGCAGAAGAGACCCAGTACTTC
TRBD1	TRBJ1-1	NA	TRBV20-1	13	CRSRQGMNTEAFF	TGCAGGAGCCGACAGGGGATGAACACTGAAGCTTTCTTT
TRBD2	TRBJ2-1	few	TRBV10-3	15	CAISLASGGVYEQFF	TGTGCCATCAGCCTGGCTAGCGGGGGGGTATATGAGCAGTTCTTC
NA	TRBJ1-6	few	TRBV7-9	19	CASSSGGRALNSYNSPLHF	TGTGCCAGCAGCTCCGGGGGCAGGGCATTGAACTCCTATAATTCACCCCTCCACTTT
NA	TRBJ1-2	NA	TRBV6-2/TRBV6-3	12	CASSATDRSRTF	TGTGCCAGCAGCGCAACTGACAGGTCTCGTACCTTC
NA	TRBJ2-1	NA	TRBV3-1	13	CASSQGRRNEQFF	TGTGCCAGCAGCCAGGGGCGTAGGAATGAGCAGTTCTTC
TRBD1	TRBJ1-6	NA	TRBV12-3/TRBV12-4	15	CASSPDRGIRSPLHF	TGTGCCAGCAGTCCCGACAGGGGGATAAGGTCACCCCTCCACTTT
NA	TRBJ1-4	few	TRBV20-1	16	CSARDFLGSAGEKLFF	TGCAGTGCTAGAGATTTCCTCGGGTCGGCAGGGGAAAAACTGTTTTTT
NA	TRBJ2-6	NA	TRBV6-5	18	CASSYSSGVFTGANVLTF	TGTGCCAGCAGTTACTCCTCGGGGGTCTTTACTGGGGCCAACGTCCTGACTTTC
NA	TRBJ2-3	few	TRBV25-1	12	CASSEEGYTQYF	TGTGCCAGCAGTGAAGAGGGATATACGCAGTATTTT
TRBD2	TRBJ2-1	NA	TRBV4-2	15	CASNLAGSSYNEQFF	TGTGCCAGCAACCTAGCGGGAAGCTCCTACAATGAGCAGTTCTTC
NA	TRBJ2-1	NA	TRBV7-3	15	CASSLNGNTYNEQFF	TGTGCCAGCAGCTTAAACGGGAACACCTACAATGAGCAGTTCTTC
TRBD2	TRBJ2-2	NA	TRBV3-1	15	CASSPGTRRAGELFF	TGTGCCAGCAGCCCCGGGACTAGACGCGCCGGGGAGCTGTTTTTT
TRBD1	TRBJ1-5	NA	TRBV5-1	14	CASNLGDRDQPQHF	TGCGCCAGCAACCTAGGGGACAGAGATCAGCCCCAGCATTTT
NA	TRBJ2-1	NA	TRBV20-1	15	CRAERQPSSGNEQFF	TGCAGGGCGGAAAGACAGCCGTCCTCAGGGAATGAGCAGTTCTTC
NA	TRBJ1-2	NA	TRBV5-1	15	CASSPTGEDNYGYTF	TGCGCCAGCAGCCCTACGGGGGAGGACAACTATGGCTACACCTTC
TRBD2	TRBJ2-3	NA	TRBV20-1	18	CSPERGGLWGGMTDTQYF	TGCAGCCCCGAACGGGGAGGGTTGTGGGGCGGAATGACAGATACGCAGTATTTT
NA	TRBJ2-1	few	TRBV7-6	14	CASSPRDRYNEQFF	TGTGCCAGCAGCCCGCGGGACAGATACAATGAGCAGTTCTTC
NA	TRBJ1-1	NA	TRBV12-3/TRBV12-4	14	CASSFGTPNTEAFF	TGTGCCAGCAGTTTCGGGACACCAAACACTGAAGCTTTCTTT
NA	TRBJ2-3	NA	TRBV7-9	19	CASSLAGGIRGLVTDTQYF	TGTGCCAGCAGCTTAGCGGGGGGGATCAGGGGCTTGGTTACAGATACGCAGTATTTT
NA	TRBJ2-3	few	TRBV5-4	15	CASSLWGPGMDTQYF	TGTGCCAGCAGCTTGTGGGGGCCCGGGATGGATACGCAGTATTTT
NA	TRBJ1-2	NA	TRBV20-1	12	CSVPARVAGYTF	TGCAGTGTCCCAGCAAGGGTCGCTGGCTACACCTTC
TRBD2	TRBJ2-3	few	TRBV10-3	16	CAISESGGASTDTQYF	TGTGCCATCAGCGAAAGCGGGGGCGCTAGCACAGATACGCAGTATTTT
TRBD1	TRBJ2-5	few	TRBV6-6	13	CASRGQVGETQYF	TGTGCCAGCAGGGGACAGGTGGGAGAGACCCAGTACTTC